The 31 T cell receptor beta chains in this list originate from one sample, sequenced in a study of shared clonotypes between healthy human individuals. The table came from immunoSEQ multiplex PCR; TCRdb's copy has only in-frame clones and leaves some out. The sample lists around 2.3 million clones, roughly 95% seen once, with over 0.1% in the top ten. Material for sequencing was naive CD4+ T cells sorted from blood. The subset denotes: CD45RA+ positively selected. The receptors shown here come from a man younger than 35 in good health.

V usage is TRBV6-1 and J usage is TRBJ1-5; TRBD1 agrees at 7 bases. Unmatched junction bases numbered 6, after V lost 4 bases and J lost 3 bases. Germline values: CDR1 MNHNS, CDR2 SASEGT. The CDR3 has 15 residues. CDR3 residues: CASSGQGVDNQPQHF. CDR3 in DNA: TGTGCCAGCAGTGGACAGGGAGTGGACAATCAGCCCCAGCATTTT.

As for this clone: Additional DNA sequences in this sample encode the identical CDR3. This chain uses TRBV6-5 with TRBJ1-1, with TRBD1 as a possible D gene (5 bases). Trimming stripped 4 bases from V and 4 bases from J, with 10 bases between. Germline CDR1 and CDR2: MNHEY and SVGAGI. The CDR3 is 13 residues long. CDR3 in amino acids: CASSLRGGTEAFF. The CDR3, as DNA: TGTGCCAGCAGTTTACGCGGGGGCACTGAAGCTTTCTTT.

The chain carries TRBV27 and TRBJ1-5, with 8 bases aligning to TRBD1. Per germline, CDR1 MNHEY and CDR2 SMNVEV (reference sequence). CDR3 length: 14 amino acids. V shed 4 bases, J shed 7 bases, and the junction held 6 bases outside the gene matches. The CDR3: CASSSQGAWQPQHF. Here the CDR3 DNA reads TGTGCCAGCAGTTCTCAGGGGGCATGGCAGCCCCAGCATTTT.

The chain is built from TRBV30 and TRBJ1-1; 10 bases match TRBD1. Per the germline V gene, CDR1 is GTSNPN and CDR2 is SVGIG (reference sequence). This CDR3 region has 14 residues. J lost 6 bases, V lost 4 bases, and 8 bases had no gene match. CDR3 loop: CAWTHDRGLAEAFF. The CDR3 DNA follows: TGTGCCTGGACCCATGACAGGGGGCTGGCTGAAGCTTTCTTT.

This clone was seen once. The chain employs TRBV2 and TRBJ2-3; D uncertain. V was shortened by 7 bases and J by 6 bases, with 11 bases between the two germline ends. There are 12 residues in the CDR3. Looked up from germline, CDR1 is SNHLY and CDR2 is FYNNEI. The CDR3: CASKDYSDTQYF. CDR3 DNA sequence: TGTGCCAGCAAAGATTATTCGGATACGCAGTATTTT. Drawing the rest from reference TRBV2 and TRBJ2-3, the complete variable domain is EPEVTQTPSHQVTQMGQEVILRCVPISNHLYFYWYRQILGQKVEFLVSFYNNEISEKSEIFDDQFSVERPDGSNFTLKIRSTKLEDSAMYFCASKDYSDTQYFGPGTRLTVL.

The genes are TRBV2 and TRBJ2-1; D is uncertain. The CDR3 is made up of 13 amino acids. CDR1 and CDR2 (germline): SNHLY, FYNNEI. The V end lost 5 bases, the J end lost 9 bases, and 14 bases lay between the germline ends. Here the CDR3 DNA reads TGTGCCAGCAGTATGACAACCGCGAGTGAGCAGTTCTTC. Amino acid sequence: CASSMTTASEQFF.

V and J are TRBV7-2 and TRBJ1-6; D is unclear. CDR1 SGHTA and CDR2 FQGNSA come from the germline V gene. Between the trimmed V and J ends, which lost 0 bases and 7 bases, there was a span of 10 bases. There are 15 residues in the CDR3. CDR3: CASSLAATQNSPLHF. CDR3 in DNA: TGTGCCAGCAGCTTAGCTGCGACACAAAATTCACCCCTCCACTTT. Variable domain in full (rest from reference TRBV7-2 and TRBJ1-6): GAGVSQSPSNKVTEKGKDVELRCDPISGHTALYWYRQSLGQGLEFLIYFQGNSAPDKSGLPSDRFSAERTGGSVSTLTIQRTQQEDSAVYLCASSLAATQNSPLHFGNGTRLTVT.

The chain combines TRBV4-3 with TRBJ2-6; D might be TRBD1 (6 bases). The germline V and J ends were trimmed by 4 bases and 0 bases, with 13 bases remaining between them. The CDR3 is 17 amino acids. CDR1 LGHNA and CDR2 YSLEER come from the germline V gene. In nucleotides, the CDR3 is TGCGCCAGCAGCCCTCGGACAGTCACCTCTGGGGCCAACGTCCTGACTTTC. Translated, it gives CASSPRTVTSGANVLTF.

V usage is TRBV7-2 and J usage is TRBJ1-4; D gene ambiguous. The length of the CDR3 is 14 residues. Trimming took 5 bases from V and 5 from J, leaving 12 bases between them. CDR1 SGHTA and CDR2 FQGNSA come from the germline V gene. This chain's CDR3 is CASSSQPFNEKLFF. DNA of the CDR3: TGTGCCAGCAGCAGCCAGCCCTTCAATGAAAAACTGTTTTTT.

This chain joins TRBV5-1 and TRBJ1-2, with a possible D match to TRBD1 (5 bases). The CDR3 runs 14 residues. The ends were cut back, 4 bases at V and 10 bases at J, with 20 bases in the middle. The V gene's germline CDR1 is SGHRS and CDR2 YFSETQ. CDR3 nucleotides: TGCGCCAGCAGCCCAAACCCCACCCAGGGTGCCTACACCTTC. Translating it yields CASSPNPTQGAYTF.

The chain joins TRBV7-2 to TRBJ2-7, with TRBD2 matching over 13 bases. Germline values: CDR1 SGHTA, CDR2 FQGNSA. The V gene end was trimmed by 4 bases and the J gene end by 1 base; junction bases not matched to a gene: 7. The CDR3 is 17 amino acids. CDR3 sequence reads: CASSWRTSGGLSYEQYF. The CDR3 region has the DNA TGTGCCAGCAGCTGGCGGACTAGCGGGGGCCTTTCCTACGAGCAGTACTTC.

V gene TRBV7-9 combines with J gene TRBJ1-2; D gene ambiguous. V lost 3 bases, J lost 1 base, and 9 bases lay in between. In germline, CDR1 is SEHNR, CDR2 FQNEAQ (reference sequence). CDR3 length: 14 amino acids. CDR3 residues: CASSFDTNNYGYTF. In nucleotides, the CDR3 is TGTGCCAGCAGCTTCGACACGAATAACTATGGCTACACCTTC.

The V gene is TRBV7-2, the J gene TRBJ2-1, with 9 bases matching TRBD1. V trimming: 3 bases; J trimming: 7 bases; junction bases outside the gene matches: 10. Germline-derived CDR1 and CDR2 are SGHTA and FQGNSA. This CDR3 comprises 16 residues. The CDR3 nucleotides read TGTGCCAGCAGCTTTCTCGGACAGGGGCGGCGTAATGAGCAGTTCTTC. This sequence encodes CASSFLGQGRRNEQFF. Full variable domain (outside the CDR3, taken from reference TRBV7-2 and TRBJ2-1): GAGVSQSPSNKVTEKGKDVELRCDPISGHTALYWYRQSLGQGLEFLIYFQGNSAPDKSGLPSDRFSAERTGGSVSTLTIQRTQQEDSAVYLCASSFLGQGRRNEQFFGPGTRLTVL.

The CDR3 nucleotides are TGTGCCAGCAGTTCGAGGGGAGGGGATAGCTACACCTTC. Protein sequence: CASSSRGGDSYTF. This chain joins TRBV6-5 and TRBJ1-2; weak D call: TRBD1 (5 bases). Trimming removed 4 bases from V and 9 bases from J, with 15 bases in between. The CDR3 is made up of 13 amino acids. Germline values: CDR1 MNHEY, CDR2 SVGAGI.

This chain links TRBV7-8 with TRBJ2-7, with a weak D call TRBD2 (7 bases). In germline, CDR1 is SGHVS, CDR2 FQNEAQ. Trimming cost V 4 bases and J 12 bases, with 13 bases left between them. The CDR3 runs 11 residues. The CDR3 bases are TGTGCCAGCAGCTCCCTGGCGGGGGCGTACTTC. Protein sequence: CASSSLAGAYF.

The CDR3 spells CASSPGTASHEQFF. The CDR3 nucleotides are TGTGCCAGCAGCCCTGGGACCGCCTCCCATGAGCAGTTCTTC. The chain is built from TRBV7-2 and TRBJ2-1; D assignment may be TRBD1 or TRBD2 (5 bases each). The CDR3 spans 14 residues. V was trimmed by 5 bases and J by 8 bases, leaving 16 bases between them. In germline, CDR1 is SGHTA, CDR2 FQGNSA. Variable domain in full (rest from reference TRBV7-2 and TRBJ2-1): GAGVSQSPSNKVTEKGKDVELRCDPISGHTALYWYRQSLGQGLEFLIYFQGNSAPDKSGLPSDRFSAERTGGSVSTLTIQRTQQEDSAVYLCASSPGTASHEQFFGPGTRLTVL.

The chain joins TRBV7-2 to TRBJ1-1, with 7 bases identical to TRBD1. This CDR3 is built from 17 residues. The V and J ends lost 3 bases and 1 base, in that order; junction bases with no gene match: 11. Germline V gene lookup returns CDR1 SGHTA and CDR2 FQGNSA. In nucleotides, the CDR3 is TGTGCCAGCAGCTTTACTAGGGGGCGTTCCCAGAACACTGAAGCTTTCTTT. Its protein is CASSFTRGRSQNTEAFF.

Of note for this clone: This sample also contains other DNA sequences that code for the same CDR3. The chain has TRBV19 and TRBJ1-2, with D hard to call. The CDR3 has 13 amino acids. The V end was cut by 3 bases, the J end by 2 bases, with 7 bases between. CDR1 is LNHDA, CDR2 SQIVND, per germline (reference sequence). The CDR3, as DNA: TGTGCCAGTAGTATCGACCGGAACTATGGCTACACCTTC. Translation gives CASSIDRNYGYTF.

The V call is TRBV28, the J call TRBJ1-4, with D maybe TRBD1 (6 bases). Trimming took off 5 bases at V and 3 bases at J, with 13 bases between the two ends. This CDR3 is built from 15 residues. Germline CDR1 MDHEN, CDR2 SYDVKM. This CDR3 is CASSPTGMPNEKLFF. The CDR3, as DNA: TGTGCCAGCAGTCCCACAGGGATGCCTAATGAAAAACTGTTTTTT.

CDR3 region: CASSLAGLKDKNIQYF. In DNA form, the CDR3 reads TGTGCCAGCAGCTTAGCTGGACTTAAGGACAAAAACATTCAGTACTTC. The chain is built from TRBV11-2 and TRBJ2-4; maybe TRBD2 (5 bases). Trimming stripped 1 base from V and 3 bases from J, with 13 bases between. This CDR3 has 16 residues. CDR1 and CDR2 (germline): SGHAT, FQNNGV.

A single count supports this clone. The chain joins TRBV30 to TRBJ1-1; D not resolved. This CDR3 is built from 15 residues. Germline V CDR1 and CDR2: GTSNPN, SVGIG (reference sequence). The ends were cut back, 3 bases at V and 0 bases at J, with 14 bases in the middle. The CDR3, as DNA: TGTGCCTGGAGCCCGATGGCCTTCATGAACACTGAAGCTTTCTTT. This codes for CAWSPMAFMNTEAFF.

The gene calls are TRBV10-1 and TRBJ2-5; no clear D. There are 14 residues in the CDR3. The V end lost 0 bases, the J end lost 10 bases, and 15 bases lay between the germline ends. Germline CDR1 WNHNN, CDR2 SYGVQD (reference sequence). The CDR3 region has the DNA TGCGCCAGCAGTGAGTCGGCGGAAGCTTGGGACCAGTACTTC. It translates to CASSESAEAWDQYF.

The V and J genes are TRBV21-1 and TRBJ2-1; TRBD2, the table's D call, was not compared with the DNA. TRBV21-1 is tagged as a pseudogene. This CDR3 spans 21 amino acids. The CDR3 protein is CASRKGLAGVGRSRKGNEQFF. The CDR3 nucleotides are TGTGCCAGCAGAAAAGGGCTAGCGGGAGTCGGAAGGAGTCGAAAAGGGAATGAGCAGTTCTTC.

This chain uses TRBV18 with TRBJ2-7, with D possibly TRBD1 on 5 matching bases. The CDR3 loop spans 13 amino acids. Germline CDR1 KGHSH, CDR2 LQKENI. Trimming cost V 2 bases and J 3 bases, with 8 bases left between them. DNA of the CDR3: TGTGCCAGCTCACCAGGGGCCTACTACGAGCAGTACTTC. This sequence encodes CASSPGAYYEQYF.

The genes are TRBV4-1 and TRBJ2-1; either TRBD1 or TRBD2 may supply D (5 bases each). The germline CDR1 and CDR2 sequences are MGHRA and YSYEKL. The CDR3 extends over 17 amino acids. The V end was cut by 3 bases, the J end by 8 bases, with 23 bases between. CDR3 sequence: CASSQTGAPGGNDEQFF. In DNA, the CDR3 is TGCGCCAGCAGCCAGACCGGGGCTCCGGGTGGGAATGATGAGCAGTTCTTC.

The chain couples TRBV19 to TRBJ1-1; the D gene is possibly TRBD1 (5 bases). The length of the CDR3 is 14 residues. The germline CDR1 and CDR2 sequences are LNHDA and SQIVND (reference sequence). V shed 6 bases and J shed 1 base, with 12 bases lying between them. The CDR3 DNA sequence: TGTGCCAGTAGGGAGTCGGGGGGGAACACTGAAGCTTTCTTT. This gives the protein CASRESGGNTEAFF.

The J gene is TRBJ1-6, the V gene TRBV7-2; 8 positions agree with TRBD1. The germline V gene encodes CDR1 SGHTA and CDR2 FQGNSA. V trimming: 6 bases; J trimming: 10 bases; junction bases outside the gene matches: 5. The CDR3 length is 13 residues. The CDR3 loop is CASSLQGASPLHF. The CDR3 bases are TGTGCCAGCAGTTTGCAGGGGGCCTCACCCCTCCACTTT.

Concerning this clone: Other DNA sequences of this sample code for an identical CDR3. V is TRBV30 and J is TRBJ1-1; 8 bases are shared with TRBD1. Germline V gene sequence: CDR1 GTSNPN, CDR2 SVGIG (reference sequence). The junction had 2 bases not matched to a gene; V was cut back by 5 bases and J by 0 bases. The CDR3 covers 13 residues. For the CDR3, the DNA is TGTGCCTGGGACAGGGGTTTGAACACTGAAGCTTTCTTT. Protein product: CAWDRGLNTEAFF.

This chain connects TRBV5-1 to TRBJ2-5, with 12 positions matching TRBD2. The V gene end was trimmed by 4 bases and the J gene end by 5 bases; junction bases not matched to a gene: 12. The CDR3 covers 17 residues. Germline CDR1 SGHRS, CDR2 YFSETQ. The CDR3 region has the DNA TGCGCCAGCAGCCCGACTAGCGGGGGCCCCATGGGGGAGACCCAGTACTTC. It specifies CASSPTSGGPMGETQYF.

The chain couples TRBV19 to TRBJ1-2; 9 bases map to TRBD1. V lost 3 bases to trimming and J lost 7 bases; unmatched junction nucleotides: 3. This CDR3 is built from 13 residues. Germline CDR1 and CDR2: LNHDA and SQIVND (reference sequence). CDR3 residues: CASSMGQGGGYTF. The CDR3 DNA follows: TGTGCCAGTAGTATGGGACAGGGCGGTGGCTACACCTTC.

The V and J genes are TRBV18 and TRBJ2-1; the match to TRBD1 covers 9 bases. The CDR3 is 13 amino acids. In germline, CDR1 is KGHSH, CDR2 LQKENI. The trim removed 5 bases at V and 9 bases at J, leaving 5 bases unmatched. The CDR3 spells CASSAGQGTEQFF. CDR3 bases: TGTGCCAGCTCAGCGGGACAGGGTACTGAGCAGTTCTTC.